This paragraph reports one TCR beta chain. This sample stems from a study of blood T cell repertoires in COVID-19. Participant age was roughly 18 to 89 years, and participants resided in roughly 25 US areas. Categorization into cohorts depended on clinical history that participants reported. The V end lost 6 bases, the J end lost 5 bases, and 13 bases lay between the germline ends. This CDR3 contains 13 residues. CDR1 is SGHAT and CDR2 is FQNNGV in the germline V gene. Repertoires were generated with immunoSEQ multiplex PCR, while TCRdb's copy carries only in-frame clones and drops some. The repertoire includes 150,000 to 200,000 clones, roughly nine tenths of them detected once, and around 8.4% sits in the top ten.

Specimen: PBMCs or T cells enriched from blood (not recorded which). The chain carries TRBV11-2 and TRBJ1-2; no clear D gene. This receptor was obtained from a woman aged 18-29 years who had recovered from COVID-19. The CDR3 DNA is TGTGCCAGCAGTTCACATCTTGGTTATGGCTACACCTTC. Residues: CASSSHLGYGYTF. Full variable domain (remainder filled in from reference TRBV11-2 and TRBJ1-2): EAGVAQSPRYKIIEKRQSVAFWCNPISGHATLYWYQQILGQGPKLLIQFQNNGVVDDSQLPKDRFSAERLKGVDSTLKIQPAKLEDSAVYLCASSSHLGYGYTFGSGTRLTVV.